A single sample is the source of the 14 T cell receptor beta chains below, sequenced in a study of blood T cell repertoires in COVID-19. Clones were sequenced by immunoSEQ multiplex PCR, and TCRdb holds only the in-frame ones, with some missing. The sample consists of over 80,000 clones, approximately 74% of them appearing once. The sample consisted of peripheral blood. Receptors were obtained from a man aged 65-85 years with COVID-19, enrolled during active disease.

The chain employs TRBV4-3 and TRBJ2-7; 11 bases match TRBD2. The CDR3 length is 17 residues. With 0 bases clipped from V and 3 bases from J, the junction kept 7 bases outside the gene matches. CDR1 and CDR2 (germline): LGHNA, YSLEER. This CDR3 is CASSQDLLLAGGYEQYF. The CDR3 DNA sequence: TGCGCCAGCAGCCAAGACCTTCTCCTAGCGGGAGGCTACGAGCAGTACTTC.

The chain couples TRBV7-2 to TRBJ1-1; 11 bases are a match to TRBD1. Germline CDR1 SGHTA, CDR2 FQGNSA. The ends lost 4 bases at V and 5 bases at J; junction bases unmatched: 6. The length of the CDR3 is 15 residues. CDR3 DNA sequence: TGTGCCAGCAGCTCCTCGGACAGGGGGCGGACTGAAGCTTTCTTT. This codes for CASSSSDRGRTEAFF.

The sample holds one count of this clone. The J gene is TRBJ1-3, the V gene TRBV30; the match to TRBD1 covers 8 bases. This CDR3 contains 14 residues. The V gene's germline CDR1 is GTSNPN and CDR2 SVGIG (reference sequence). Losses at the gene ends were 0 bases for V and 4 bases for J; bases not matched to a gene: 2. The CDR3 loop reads CAWSVQGGGNTIYF. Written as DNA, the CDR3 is TGTGCCTGGAGTGTACAGGGGGGCGGAAACACCATATATTTT.

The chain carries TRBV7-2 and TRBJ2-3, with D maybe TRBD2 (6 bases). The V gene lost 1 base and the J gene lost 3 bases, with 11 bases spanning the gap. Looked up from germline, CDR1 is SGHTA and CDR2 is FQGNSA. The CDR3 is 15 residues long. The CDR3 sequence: CASSLGGGVTDTQYF. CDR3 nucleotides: TGTGCCAGCAGCTTAGGAGGCGGGGTTACAGATACGCAGTATTTT.

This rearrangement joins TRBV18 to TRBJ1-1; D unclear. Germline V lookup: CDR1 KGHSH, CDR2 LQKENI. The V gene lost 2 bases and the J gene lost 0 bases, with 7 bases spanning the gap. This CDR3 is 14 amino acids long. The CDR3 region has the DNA TGTGCCAGCTCACCAATAGTTATGAACACTGAAGCTTTCTTT. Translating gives CASSPIVMNTEAFF. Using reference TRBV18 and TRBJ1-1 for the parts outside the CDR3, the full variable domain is NAGVMQNPRHLVRRRGQEARLRCSPMKGHSHVYWYRQLPEEGLKFMVYLQKENIIDESGMPKERFSAEFPKEGPSILRIQQVVRGDSAAYFCASSPIVMNTEAFFGQGTRLTVV.

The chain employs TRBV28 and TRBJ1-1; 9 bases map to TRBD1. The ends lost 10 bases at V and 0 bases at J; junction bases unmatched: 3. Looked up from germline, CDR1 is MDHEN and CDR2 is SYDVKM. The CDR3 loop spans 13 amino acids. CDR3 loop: CATGQGVNTEAFF. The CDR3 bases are TGTGCCACGGGACAGGGAGTGAACACTGAAGCTTTCTTT.

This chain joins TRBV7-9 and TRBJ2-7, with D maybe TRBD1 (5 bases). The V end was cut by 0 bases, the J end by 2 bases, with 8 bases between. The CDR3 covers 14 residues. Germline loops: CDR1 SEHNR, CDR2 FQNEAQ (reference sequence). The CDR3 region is CASSLAGAPYEQYF. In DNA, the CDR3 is TGTGCCAGCAGCTTAGCAGGGGCCCCCTACGAGCAGTACTTC.

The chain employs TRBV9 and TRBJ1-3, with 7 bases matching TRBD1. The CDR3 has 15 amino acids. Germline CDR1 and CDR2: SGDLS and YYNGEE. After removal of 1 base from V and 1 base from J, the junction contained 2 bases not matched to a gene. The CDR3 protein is CASSVQGVSGNTIYF. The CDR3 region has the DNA TGTGCCAGCAGCGTACAGGGGGTTTCTGGAAACACCATATATTTT.

Here the CDR3 DNA reads TGTGCCAGCAGCCCGACAGTTATGAACACTGAAGCTTTCTTT. Amino acid sequence: CASSPTVMNTEAFF. The chain recombines TRBV25-1 with TRBJ1-1; maybe TRBD1 (5 bases). The CDR3 length is 14 residues. Germline V gene data show CDR1 as MGHDK and CDR2 as SYGVNS. The V end was cut by 6 bases, the J end by 0 bases, with 11 bases between.

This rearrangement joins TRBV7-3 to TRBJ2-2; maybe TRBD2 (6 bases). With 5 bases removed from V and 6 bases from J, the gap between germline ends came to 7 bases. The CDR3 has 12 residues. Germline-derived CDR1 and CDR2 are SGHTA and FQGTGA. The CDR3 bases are TGTGCCAGCAGCCCGGGAGCCGGGGAGCTGTTTTTT. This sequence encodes CASSPGAGELFF.

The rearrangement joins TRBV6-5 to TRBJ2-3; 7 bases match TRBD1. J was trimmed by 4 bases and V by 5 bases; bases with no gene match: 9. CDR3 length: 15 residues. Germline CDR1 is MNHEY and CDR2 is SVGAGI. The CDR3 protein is CASSQQGISADTQYF. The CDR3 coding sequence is TGTGCCAGCAGTCAACAGGGGATTAGTGCAGATACGCAGTATTTT.

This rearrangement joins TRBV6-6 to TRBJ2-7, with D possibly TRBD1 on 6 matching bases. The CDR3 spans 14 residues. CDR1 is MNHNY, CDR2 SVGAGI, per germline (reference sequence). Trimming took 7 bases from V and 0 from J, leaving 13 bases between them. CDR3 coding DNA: TGTGCCAGCAACTCGGACAGAAGCTCCTACGAGCAGTACTTC. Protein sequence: CASNSDRSSYEQYF.

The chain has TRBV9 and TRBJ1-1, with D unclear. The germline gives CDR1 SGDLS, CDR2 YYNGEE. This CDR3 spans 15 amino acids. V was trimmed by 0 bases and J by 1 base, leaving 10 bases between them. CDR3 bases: TGTGCCAGCAGCGTAGGCCCGGTCGCGAACACTGAAGCTTTCTTT. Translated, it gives CASSVGPVANTEAFF. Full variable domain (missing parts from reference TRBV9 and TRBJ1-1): DSGVTQTPKHLITATGQRVTLRCSPRSGDLSVYWYQQSLDQGLQFLIQYYNGEERAKGNILERFSAQQFPDLHSELNLSSLELGDSALYFCASSVGPVANTEAFFGQGTRLTVV.

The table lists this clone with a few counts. The CDR3 sequence is CASSLASGIAGELFF. Here the CDR3 DNA reads TGCGCCAGCAGCTTGGCTAGCGGGATCGCCGGGGAGCTGTTTTTT. This chain connects TRBV5-1 to TRBJ2-2, with 9 bases matching TRBD2. The CDR3 runs to 15 residues. The germline CDR1 and CDR2 sequences are SGHRS and YFSETQ. V trimming: 0 bases; J trimming: 6 bases; junction bases outside the gene matches: 3.